Each of the 15 T cell receptor beta chains below was sequenced from the same sample in a study of T cells in Graves' hyperthyroidism and ophthalmopathy. Amplification of TCR beta CDR3 regions used RNA as the template. HTBI primers were used for first-round RT-PCR of the TCR CDR3. In TCRdb, the multiplex PCR reads were re-called with MiXCR into one record per CDR3 protein. The sample has around 620,000 distinct CDR3 sequences; around 42% are singletons. The specimen was peripheral blood or thyroid tissue (not recorded which). These receptor sequences come from an adult woman with Graves' disease, either hyperthyroidism or ophthalmopathy (not recorded which).

This clonotype has just a few counts. An end of the junction does not agree with germline; a read error may underlie this. This sequence joins TRBV19 and TRBJ2-7, with 11 bases aligning to TRBD2. From germline, CDR1 is LNHDA and CDR2 SQIVND (reference sequence). The CDR3 runs to 10 residues. CDR3 bases: TGTGCCAGTACTCTGACTAGCGGGGTATTC. This gives the protein CASTLTSGVF.

The chain uses TRBV2 and TRBJ1-2; TRBD1 matches 8 bases. The CDR3 loop spans 19 amino acids. Germline trimming cut 0 bases from V and 3 bases from J; bases unmatched to any gene: 15. The V gene's germline CDR1 is SNHLY and CDR2 FYNNEI. In nucleotides, the CDR3 is TGTGCCAGCAGTGAAGCGAGTTTTGCGGCAGGGGGCGCCGACTATGGCTACACCTTC. As protein: CASSEASFAAGGADYGYTF.

This clonotype has a count of ten or more. The rearrangement uses TRBV11-2 and TRBJ2-2; D call uncertain. The germline V and J ends were trimmed by 3 bases and 4 bases, with 15 bases remaining between them. CDR3 length: 16 residues. Germline V gives CDR1 SGHAT, CDR2 FQNNGV. The CDR3 DNA reads as TGTGCCAGCAGCTTCGGCAGGAGAGACTTCACCGGGGAGCTGTTTTTT. Its protein product is CASSFGRRDFTGELFF.

This clonotype was seen many times. J is TRBJ2-5 and V is TRBV19; TRBD1 matches 11 bases. Germline trimming cut 4 bases from V and 2 bases from J; bases unmatched to any gene: 3. This CDR3 comprises 15 residues. The V gene's germline CDR1 is LNHDA and CDR2 SQIVND (reference sequence). The DNA for the CDR3 is TGTGCCAGTAGTAGGACAGGGGGCTGGCAAGAGACCCAGTACTTC. This codes for CASSRTGGWQETQYF.

The chain combines TRBV20-1 with TRBJ2-5; weak D call: TRBD1 (6 bases). Per the germline V gene, CDR1 is DFQATT and CDR2 is SNEGSKA (reference sequence). V dropped 6 bases and J dropped 5 bases, with 19 bases sitting between them. The CDR3 length is 14 residues. The CDR3: CSASPGGGLETQYF. For the CDR3, the DNA is TGCAGTGCGTCCCCCGGTGGGGGCCTGGAGACCCAGTACTTC.

This rearrangement joins TRBV7-2 to TRBJ2-7, with a tentative D call TRBD1 (7 bases). V gave up 6 bases and J gave up 6 bases, with 18 bases separating them. Germline lookup yields CDR1 SGHTA and CDR2 FQGNSA. CDR3 length: 14 residues. CDR3 residues: CASSPLGGGVEQYF. CDR3 nucleotide sequence: TGTGCCAGCAGTCCTCTCGGAGGGGGCGTCGAGCAGTACTTC.

The rearrangement joins TRBV24-1 to TRBJ1-5; no firm D call. The V end lost 0 bases, the J end lost 6 bases, and 8 bases lay between the germline ends. The CDR3 sequence is 14 residues long. The germline CDR1 and CDR2 sequences are KGHDR and SFDVKD. The DNA for the CDR3 is TGTGCCACCAGTGATTTGGGAAACACTCAGCCCCAGCATTTT. Amino acid sequence: CATSDLGNTQPQHF.

V is TRBV4-2 and J is TRBJ2-5; maybe TRBD1 (6 bases). Per germline, CDR1 LGHNA and CDR2 YNFKEQ. The CDR3 contains 16 residues. The V end lost 6 bases, the J end lost 0 bases, and 17 bases lay between the germline ends. The CDR3: CASSLWQGPYQETQYF. In DNA form, the CDR3 reads TGTGCCAGCAGTTTGTGGCAGGGGCCGTACCAAGAGACCCAGTACTTC.

The count of this clonotype is one. The genes are TRBV2 and TRBJ2-5; D ambiguous. This CDR3 contains 13 residues. The germline V gene encodes CDR1 SNHLY and CDR2 FYNNEI. The ends were cut back, 7 bases at V and 5 bases at J, with 14 bases in the middle. CDR3 in amino acids: CASKEDGEETQYF. As DNA, the CDR3 is TGTGCCAGCAAAGAAGACGGTGAGGAGACCCAGTACTTC.

The chain joins TRBV14 to TRBJ2-7; 9 nucleotides align to TRBD2. The CDR3 length is 17 residues. Germline V lookup: CDR1 SGHDN, CDR2 FVKESK. V trimming: 3 bases; J trimming: 4 bases; junction bases outside the gene matches: 13. The CDR3, as DNA: TGTGCCAGCAGCCAGGAGATTCTAGCGGGAACCGGGTACGAGCAGTACTTC. It translates to CASSQEILAGTGYEQYF.

At least ten counts were recorded for this clonotype. V usage is TRBV4-2 and J usage is TRBJ2-5; 12 positions match TRBD1. The V and J ends lost 0 bases and 3 bases, in that order; junction bases with no gene match: 8. The germline V gene has CDR1 LGHNA and CDR2 YNFKEQ. The CDR3 extends over 18 amino acids. This CDR3 is CASSQEGGTGGGEETQYF. Written as DNA, the CDR3 is TGTGCCAGCAGCCAAGAGGGCGGGACAGGGGGCGGAGAAGAGACCCAGTACTTC.

This clonotype was observed a few times. Being one base from a much bigger clone, this may be a read error. CDR3 loop: CASGERGSSYEQYF. In DNA form, the CDR3 reads TGCGCCAGCGGGGAGAGGGGAAGCTCCTACGAGCAGTACTTC. The rearrangement joins TRBV5-1 to TRBJ2-7, with D perhaps matching TRBD1 or TRBD2 (5 bases each). The V gene lost 7 bases and the J gene lost 0 bases, with 14 bases spanning the gap. The CDR3 is made up of 14 amino acids. Germline V gene data show CDR1 as SGHRS and CDR2 as YFSETQ.

This rearrangement joins TRBV29-1 to TRBJ2-7; 11 nucleotides agree with TRBD2. The CDR3 is 12 residues long. Trimming took 8 bases from V and 1 from J; bases not matched to a gene: 1. Germline V gene lookup returns CDR1 SQVTM and CDR2 ANQGSEA. The chain's CDR3 is CSLAGGSYEQYF. CDR3 nucleotides: TGCAGCTTAGCGGGAGGGTCCTACGAGCAGTACTTC.

The chain uses TRBV5-1 and TRBJ2-6; 9 nucleotides line up with TRBD1. The CDR3 is 13 amino acids. CDR1 SGHRS and CDR2 YFSETQ come from the germline V gene. The V gene end was trimmed by 4 bases and the J gene end by 17 bases; junction bases not matched to a gene: 10. The CDR3, as DNA: TGCGCCAGCAGCCCACTTACAGGGGGCTTCTTGACTTTC. It is translated as CASSPLTGGFLTF.

V gene TRBV10-3 combines with J gene TRBJ1-3; no reliable D call. V was clipped by 0 bases and J by 9 bases, with 9 bases between them. There are 13 residues in the CDR3. From germline, CDR1 is ENHRY and CDR2 SYGVKD. The chain's CDR3 is CAISESGGSTIYF. CDR3 DNA: TGTGCCATCAGTGAGTCGGGAGGTTCCACCATATATTTT.